The rows below give T cell receptor beta chains drawn from one sample of a study of cytomegalovirus exposure and HLA in healthy donors. Data came from immunoSEQ multiplex PCR; TCRdb stores just in-frame clones and leaves some out. The data show 90,000 to 150,000 clones, approximately 78% seen once. Sequencing was performed on PBMCs. These receptors were taken from a woman aged 25 to 39 in good health and CMV-seropositive. Each CDR3 is given with its conserved first and last residue. Fields, in order: CDR3 DNA, CDR3 protein, clone size, J gene, V gene, D gene. The D gene is left open where the match is weak. Part of the rows lack a size; the others show once, few, many or a class for expanded clones.

CDR3 DNA: TGTGCCAGCAGTTACTCGATGGGGGGGAATGAAAAACTGTTTTTT
CDR3 protein: CASSYSMGGNEKLFF
clone size: few
J gene: TRBJ1-4
V gene: TRBV6-5
D gene: -

CDR3 DNA: TGTGCTAGTGGTTTGGTTAGCGGGGGGGCCAGTGAGCAGTTCTTC
CDR3 protein: CASGLVSGGASEQFF
clone size: -
J gene: TRBJ2-1
V gene: TRBV12-5
D gene: TRBD2

CDR3 DNA: TGTTCCAGCAGCTCCAACAGAAATGGCTACACCTTC
CDR3 protein: CSSSSNRNGYTF
clone size: -
J gene: TRBJ1-2
V gene: TRBV7-9
D gene: -

CDR3 DNA: TGCGCCAGCAGCTTGGCAACAGATACGCAGTATTTT
CDR3 protein: CASSLATDTQYF
clone size: -
J gene: TRBJ2-3
V gene: TRBV5-1
D gene: -

CDR3 DNA: TGTGCCAGCTCACCGAGGGGGAATGAAAAACTGTTTTTT
CDR3 protein: CASSPRGNEKLFF
clone size: -
J gene: TRBJ1-4
V gene: TRBV18
D gene: -

CDR3 DNA: TGTGCCACCAGCAGAGTGGGACAGGCGGGGGTCGAGCAGTACTTC
CDR3 protein: CATSRVGQAGVEQYF
clone size: -
J gene: TRBJ2-7
V gene: TRBV15
D gene: -

CDR3 DNA: TGTGCCAGTAACCCTTGGCCGGGGAATGAGCAGTTCTTC
CDR3 protein: CASNPWPGNEQFF
clone size: -
J gene: TRBJ2-1
V gene: TRBV19
D gene: -

CDR3 DNA: TGTGCCAGCTCACTCAACGCTGACCCCGGGACAGGGTTGGAAAAACTGTTTTTT
CDR3 protein: CASSLNADPGTGLEKLFF
clone size: -
J gene: TRBJ1-4
V gene: TRBV18
D gene: TRBD1

CDR3 DNA: TGTGCCAGCAGCTCGGGACAGGGGGGTTCACCCCTCCACTTT
CDR3 protein: CASSSGQGGSPLHF
clone size: -
J gene: TRBJ1-6
V gene: TRBV7-3
D gene: TRBD1

CDR3 DNA: TGCGCCAGCAGCCAAGACAGCCGGGGCACTGAAGCTTTCTTT
CDR3 protein: CASSQDSRGTEAFF
clone size: -
J gene: TRBJ1-1
V gene: TRBV4-1
D gene: -

CDR3 DNA: TGTGCCAGCAGCTTAGGAGTTTCTGGGGCCAACGTCCTGACTTTC
CDR3 protein: CASSLGVSGANVLTF
clone size: -
J gene: TRBJ2-6
V gene: TRBV7-2
D gene: -

CDR3 DNA: TGTGCCAGCAGTTCTCGAGCGATATATTTT
CDR3 protein: CASSSRAIYF
clone size: -
J gene: TRBJ1-3
V gene: TRBV28
D gene: -

CDR3 DNA: TGTGCCAGCAGTTTATTTTTGGGACAGACTCTCCTGTACGAGCAGTACTTC
CDR3 protein: CASSLFLGQTLLYEQYF
clone size: -
J gene: TRBJ2-7
V gene: TRBV28
D gene: TRBD1

CDR3 DNA: TGTGCCAGCAGCTTAGGGGAGAGCTCCTACGAGCAGTACTTC
CDR3 protein: CASSLGESSYEQYF
clone size: few
J gene: TRBJ2-7
V gene: TRBV11-2
D gene: -

CDR3 DNA: TGTGCCAGCAGCTTAGAATCGCGAGCGGGGGGCAGGTACAATGAGCAGTTCTTC
CDR3 protein: CASSLESRAGGRYNEQFF
clone size: -
J gene: TRBJ2-1
V gene: TRBV11-1
D gene: TRBD2

CDR3 DNA: TGCGCCAGCAGCCCTGGGGCCGGGGAGGAGCCCCAGCATTTT
CDR3 protein: CASSPGAGEEPQHF
clone size: -
J gene: TRBJ1-5
V gene: TRBV5-1
D gene: -

CDR3 DNA: TGTGCCAGCAGATCCGGACAGGGGGCACATGGGGCCAACGTCCTGACTTTC
CDR3 protein: CASRSGQGAHGANVLTF
clone size: -
J gene: TRBJ2-6
V gene: TRBV5-4
D gene: TRBD1

CDR3 DNA: TGTGCCATCAGTGGGAATGGGAGGGATGGCTACACCTTC
CDR3 protein: CAISGNGRDGYTF
clone size: -
J gene: TRBJ1-2
V gene: TRBV10-3
D gene: -

CDR3 DNA: TGCGCCAGCAGCTTGGCCTGGCTCACAGATACGCAGTATTTT
CDR3 protein: CASSLAWLTDTQYF
clone size: -
J gene: TRBJ2-3
V gene: TRBV5-1
D gene: -

CDR3 DNA: TGTGCCAGCAGCTTGCTAGCGGGGGAAGAGACCCAGTACTTC
CDR3 protein: CASSLLAGEETQYF
clone size: -
J gene: TRBJ2-5
V gene: TRBV5-6
D gene: TRBD2

CDR3 DNA: TGTGCCAGCAGCCGCTACAACGAGGACAGTTATGGCTACACCTTC
CDR3 protein: CASSRYNEDSYGYTF
clone size: -
J gene: TRBJ1-2
V gene: TRBV6-5
D gene: -

CDR3 DNA: TGTGCCAGCAGTTATAATCCGTACACCGGGGAGCTGTTTTTT
CDR3 protein: CASSYNPYTGELFF
clone size: -
J gene: TRBJ2-2
V gene: TRBV6-5
D gene: -